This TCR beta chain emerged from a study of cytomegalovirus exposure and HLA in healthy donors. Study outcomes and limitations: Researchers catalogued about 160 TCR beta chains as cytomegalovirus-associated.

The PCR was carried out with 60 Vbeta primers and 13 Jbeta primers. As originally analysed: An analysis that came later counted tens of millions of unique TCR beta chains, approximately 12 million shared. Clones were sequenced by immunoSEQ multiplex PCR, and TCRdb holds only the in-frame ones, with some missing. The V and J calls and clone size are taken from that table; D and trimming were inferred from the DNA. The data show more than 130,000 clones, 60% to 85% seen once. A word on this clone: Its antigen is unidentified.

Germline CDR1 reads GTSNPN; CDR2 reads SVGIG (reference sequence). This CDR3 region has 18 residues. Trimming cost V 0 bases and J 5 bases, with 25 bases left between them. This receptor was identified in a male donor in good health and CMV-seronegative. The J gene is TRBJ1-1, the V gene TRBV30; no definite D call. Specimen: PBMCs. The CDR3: CAWSVNLPSDDGRTEAFF. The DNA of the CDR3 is TGTGCCTGGAGTGTAAACCTTCCCAGCGATGACGGTCGGACTGAAGCTTTCTTT.